This TCR beta chain came from a study of blood T cells in healthy people across ages. The overall study: About one barcoded beta molecule per two T cells came from capture by template switching.

The second PCR ran about 6 to 12 cycles with a sample-barcoded 5' primer and J-beta primers. MiXCR, applied by TCRdb to the 5' RACE reads, yields one record per CDR3 protein. The sample lists roughly 680,000 distinct CDR3 sequences, around 49% occurring once. The germline gives CDR1 MNHEY, CDR2 SVGEGT. V was shortened by 7 bases and J by 7 bases, with 17 bases between the two germline ends. CDR3 size: 14 residues. Material: blood. The source is a woman aged 55-75 years in good health. V usage is TRBV6-2 or TRBV6-3 and J usage is TRBJ2-1; maybe TRBD1 (6 bases). CDR3 DNA sequence: TGTGCCAGCATAGGGGGAGCCCCCACGAATGAGCAGTTCTTC. Residues: CASIGGAPTNEQFF.